This T cell receptor beta chain derives from a study of T cells expressing NK-cell markers. This CDR3 contains 17 residues. Germline values: CDR1 KGHDR, CDR2 SFDVKD. For each CDR3 protein, TCRdb gives one entry from its re-call of the 5' RACE reads, without DNA. This sample's clone table lists 500,000 to 700,000 distinct CDR3 sequences. Sequencing was carried out using blood T cells: a sorted CD56 or NKG2C T cell subset, CD4+ or CD8+ T cells, or bulk PBMC T cells (not recorded which). The chain links TRBV24-1 to TRBJ2-1; the D call from TCRdb, TRBD1, cannot be confirmed without DNA. This TCR came from a man younger than 30 in good health. CDR3 in amino acids: CATSPSPSSPRLDEQFF.